This TCR beta chain was obtained from a study of control samples from healthy donors and cancer patients. This clone was seen a handful of times. This CDR3 is built from 16 residues. V lost 1 base to trimming and J lost 2 bases, with 14 bases between them. Germline lookup yields CDR1 SGHRS and CDR2 YFSETQ. The protocol was immunoSEQ multiplex PCR, while the TCRdb copy is restricted to in-frame clones and leaves out a portion. The sample has about 110,000 clones; roughly four fifths are singletons. The J gene is TRBJ2-3, the V gene TRBV5-1, with TRBD1 as a possible D gene (6 bases). The source is a man aged 18 to 30 in good health. The sample taken for sequencing was blood. The chain's CDR3 is CASSLTGSAYTDTQYF. The CDR3 bases are TGCGCCAGCAGCTTGACAGGGAGCGCCTACACAGATACGCAGTATTTT.